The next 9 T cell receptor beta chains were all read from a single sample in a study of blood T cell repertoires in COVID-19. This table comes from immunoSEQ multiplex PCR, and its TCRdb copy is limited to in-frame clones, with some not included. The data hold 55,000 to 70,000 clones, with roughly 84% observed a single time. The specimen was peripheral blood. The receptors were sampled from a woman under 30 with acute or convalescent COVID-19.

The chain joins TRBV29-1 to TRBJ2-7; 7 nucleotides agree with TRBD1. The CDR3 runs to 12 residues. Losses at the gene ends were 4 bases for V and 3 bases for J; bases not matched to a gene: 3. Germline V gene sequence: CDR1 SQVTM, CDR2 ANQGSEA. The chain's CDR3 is CSVGQGNYEQYF. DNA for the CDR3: TGCAGCGTTGGACAGGGAAACTACGAGCAGTACTTC.

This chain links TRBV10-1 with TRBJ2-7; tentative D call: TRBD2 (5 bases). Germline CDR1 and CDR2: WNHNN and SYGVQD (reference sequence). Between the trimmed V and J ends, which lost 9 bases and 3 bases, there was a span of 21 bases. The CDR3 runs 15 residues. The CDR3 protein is CARSYPRTRDYEQYF. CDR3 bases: TGCGCCAGAAGCTACCCCCGGACCCGGGACTACGAGCAGTACTTC.

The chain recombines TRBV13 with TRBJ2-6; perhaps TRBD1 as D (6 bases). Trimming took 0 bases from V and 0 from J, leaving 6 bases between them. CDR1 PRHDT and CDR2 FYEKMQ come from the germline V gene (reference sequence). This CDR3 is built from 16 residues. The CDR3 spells CASSLGRGSGANVLTF. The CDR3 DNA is TGTGCCAGCAGCTTAGGCAGGGGCTCTGGGGCCAACGTCCTGACTTTC.

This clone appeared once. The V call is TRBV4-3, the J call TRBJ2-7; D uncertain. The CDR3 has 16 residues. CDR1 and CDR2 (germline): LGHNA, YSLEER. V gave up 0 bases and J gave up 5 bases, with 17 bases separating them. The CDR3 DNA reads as TGCGCCAGCAGCCAAGACTTAAACGGTCGGTCTAACGAGCAGTACTTC. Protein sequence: CASSQDLNGRSNEQYF.

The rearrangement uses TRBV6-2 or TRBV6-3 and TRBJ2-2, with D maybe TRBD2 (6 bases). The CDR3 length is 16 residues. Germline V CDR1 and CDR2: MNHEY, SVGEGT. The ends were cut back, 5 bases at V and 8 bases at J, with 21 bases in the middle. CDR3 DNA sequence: TGTGCCAGCAGTCCGCGGGGACCCTTAAACTTTGGGGAGCTGTTTTTT. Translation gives CASSPRGPLNFGELFF.

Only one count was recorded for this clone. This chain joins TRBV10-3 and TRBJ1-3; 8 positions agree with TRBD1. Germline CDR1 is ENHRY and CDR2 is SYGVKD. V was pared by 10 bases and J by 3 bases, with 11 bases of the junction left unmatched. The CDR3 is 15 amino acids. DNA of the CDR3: TGTGCCACAGAACAGGGGGTGATACTTGGAAACACCATATATTTT. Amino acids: CATEQGVILGNTIYF.

CDR3 residues: CASSSLEIQETQYF. CDR3 DNA: TGTGCCAGCAGCTCACTGGAGATCCAAGAGACCCAGTACTTC. V gene TRBV7-9 combines with J gene TRBJ2-5; no firm D call. The ends were cut back, 4 bases at V and 1 base at J, with 10 bases in the middle. The CDR3 loop spans 14 amino acids. Germline V CDR1 and CDR2: SEHNR, FQNEAQ (reference sequence).

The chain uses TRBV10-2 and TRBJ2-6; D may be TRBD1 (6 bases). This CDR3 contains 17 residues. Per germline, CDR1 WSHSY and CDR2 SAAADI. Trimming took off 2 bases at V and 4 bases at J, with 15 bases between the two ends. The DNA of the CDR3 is TGCGCCAGCAGTGAGACCTCCTTGGGGACAGGGGCCAACGTCCTGACTTTC. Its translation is CASSETSLGTGANVLTF.

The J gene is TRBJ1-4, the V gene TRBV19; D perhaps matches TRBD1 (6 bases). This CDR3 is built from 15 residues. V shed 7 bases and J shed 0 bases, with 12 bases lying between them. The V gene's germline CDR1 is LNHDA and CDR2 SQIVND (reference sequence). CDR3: CASKLAGATNEKLFF. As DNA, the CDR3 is TGTGCCAGTAAACTCGCAGGGGCAACTAATGAAAAACTGTTTTTT.